These T cell receptor beta chains were read from a single sample in a study of blood T cell repertoires in COVID-19. Produced via immunoSEQ multiplex PCR; TCRdb's table is partial and in-frame only. The profile shows 300,000 to 350,000 clones, around 90% of them singletons. The specimen was peripheral blood. Source of these receptors: a woman aged 25 to 45 with COVID-19, enrolled during active disease. CDR3s include the opening cysteine and the closing phenylalanine or tryptophan. Fields, in order: D gene, J gene, clone size, V gene, CDR3 DNA, CDR3 protein. A D gene is named only where the DNA matches it firmly. Clone sizes are given selectively: once, few, many, or a class where the clone is expanded.

TRBD2,TRBJ2-1,-,TRBV5-3,TGTGCCAGAAGCTCTGAGGCTAGCGGGCAGAACAATGAGCAGTTCTTC,CARSSEASGQNNEQFF
TRBD2,TRBJ2-7,-,TRBV27,TGTGCCAGCAGTCCTGGACTAGCGGGACCCAGGGGTGAGCAGTACTTC,CASSPGLAGPRGEQYF
-,TRBJ2-3,once,TRBV29-1,TGCAGCGTTGAATTCGCAGATACGCAGTATTTT,CSVEFADTQYF
TRBD1,TRBJ1-2,once,TRBV10-3,TGTGCCATCAGTGAGACAGGGGGCTTCTATGGCTACACCTTC,CAISETGGFYGYTF
TRBD2,TRBJ2-3,-,TRBV7-9,TGTGCCAGCAACCCGGGACTAGCGGGACCCACAGATACGCAGTATTTT,CASNPGLAGPTDTQYF
-,TRBJ1-1,once,TRBV4-3,TGCGCCAGCAGCCAAGATCGGGGGGGGGCCGGGTTTGAAGCTTTCTTT,CASSQDRGGAGFEAFF
-,TRBJ2-1,-,TRBV7-7,TGTGCTAGCAGCTTGACGGGATACAATGAGCAGTTCTTC,CASSLTGYNEQFF
TRBD1,TRBJ1-5,once,TRBV28,TGTGCCAGCAGTTTGGTCAGGGGGCTGGATCAGCCCCAGCATTTT,CASSLVRGLDQPQHF
-,TRBJ2-7,-,TRBV10-3,TGTGCCATCAGTGAAGAGGGAGTGGCAGGACCCTCTCGGTACTTC,CAISEEGVAGPSRYF
TRBD2,TRBJ2-1,-,TRBV3-1/TRBV3-2,TGTGCCAGCAGCCCGGGACTAGCGGGAGGACGAGAGCAGTTCTTC,CASSPGLAGGREQFF
-,TRBJ2-7,-,TRBV21-1,TGTGCCAGCAGCCTCAGGGGTTACGAGCAGTACTTC,CASSLRGYEQYF
-,TRBJ2-1,-,TRBV6-2/TRBV6-3,TGTGCCAGCAGTTACTCGAGGGGGTATGAGCAGTTCTTC,CASSYSRGYEQFF
-,TRBJ2-1,-,TRBV10-2,TGCGCCAGCAGTGAGCCGGTTGAGCAGTTCTTC,CASSEPVEQFF
-,TRBJ2-3,-,TRBV9,TGTGCCAGCAGCGTAAACCGGGAGGGGACAGATACAGATACGCAGTATTTT,CASSVNREGTDTDTQYF
-,TRBJ1-5,-,TRBV6-2/TRBV6-3,TGTGCCAGCAGTTACTCTGGCAGTAGCAATCAGCCCCAGCATTTT,CASSYSGSSNQPQHF
TRBD1,TRBJ1-2,once,TRBV7-6,TGTGCCAGCAGCTTCCGGGACAGCCCCTATGGCTACACCTTC,CASSFRDSPYGYTF
-,TRBJ1-5,-,TRBV6-5,TGTGCCTGCCAAAGATCGGGCAATCAGCCCCAGCATTTT,CACQRSGNQPQHF
-,TRBJ1-5,once,TRBV7-6,TGTGCCAGCAGCGAAAGGGCGGGCCTGAATCAGCCCCAGCATTTT,CASSERAGLNQPQHF
-,TRBJ2-7,-,TRBV18,TGTGCCAGCTCACCACGGCAGGGAAAGGGCGAGCAGTACTTC,CASSPRQGKGEQYF
-,TRBJ1-5,-,TRBV2,TGTGCCAGCAGTGATAACTGGGCGGGGGCCCAGCATTTT,CASSDNWAGAQHF
-,TRBJ2-2,-,TRBV29-1,TGCAGCGTTGGGACAGACACGAACACCGGGGAGCTGTTTTTT,CSVGTDTNTGELFF
TRBD2,TRBJ2-3,-,TRBV6-1,TGTGCCAGCAGTGAACTAGCGGGAGTCCCAGATACGCAGTATTTT,CASSELAGVPDTQYF
-,TRBJ2-2,-,TRBV27,TGTGCCAGCAGTTCCAGACAGATCGGGGAGCTGTTTTTT,CASSSRQIGELFF
-,TRBJ2-2,-,TRBV10-3,TGTGCCATCAGTGAGGGAGGGAGCGGCACCGGGGAGCTGTTTTTT,CAISEGGSGTGELFF
TRBD1,TRBJ2-7,-,TRBV6-5,TGTGCCAGCAGTTACTCGACAGGGGGGTCCTACGAGCAGTACTTC,CASSYSTGGSYEQYF
TRBD1,TRBJ1-2,-,TRBV29-1,TGCAGCGTCGATGGCGCAGGGGGCAACTATGGCTACACCTTC,CSVDGAGGNYGYTF
-,TRBJ1-1,-,TRBV7-6,TGTGCCAGCGGACCTTGGGGGGGGGCGAACACTGAAGCTTTCTTT,CASGPWGGANTEAFF
TRBD1,TRBJ1-1,-,TRBV29-1,TGCAGCGTTGAAGGGGAAGGGGGCGCGCTACCGAAGTTCGGGGCTTTCTTT,CSVEGEGGALPKFGAFF
TRBD2,TRBJ2-1,once,TRBV6-5,TGTGCCAGCAGGCGGGAGACCTACTCCTACAATGAGCAGTTCTTC,CASRRETYSYNEQFF
-,TRBJ1-2,-,TRBV5-6,TGTGCCAGCAGCTTCCAGGGCGAGTACTATGGCTACACCTTC,CASSFQGEYYGYTF
-,TRBJ2-2,-,TRBV30,TGTGCCTGGAGGGTAGTAAGTGCCGGGGAGCTGTTTTTT,CAWRVVSAGELFF
-,TRBJ2-2,-,TRBV2,TGTGCCAGCAGAAGGCAGACAAACACCGGGGAGCTGTTTTTT,CASRRQTNTGELFF
-,TRBJ1-2,-,TRBV6-1,TGTGCCAGCAGTGAAAAGTGGGGAGTCGTATCTTTGAACTATGGCTACACCTTC,CASSEKWGVVSLNYGYTF
-,TRBJ2-7,-,TRBV5-4,TGTGCCAGCAGCCCCGGAGGCTACGAGCAGTACTTC,CASSPGGYEQYF
-,TRBJ2-1,once,TRBV4-1,TGCGCCAGCAGCCAAGTTCTAGCTATATACAATGAGCAGTTCTTC,CASSQVLAIYNEQFF
TRBD2,TRBJ2-5,-,TRBV10-3,TGTGCCATCAGTGAGAGGGGAGGGGAGACCCAGTACTTC,CAISERGGETQYF
TRBD1,TRBJ1-2,few,TRBV15,TGTGCCACCAGCAGGCAACGGACAGGGGGAAGGGAAGGCTACACCTTC,CATSRQRTGGREGYTF
-,TRBJ2-5,-,TRBV19,TGTGCCAGTAGTGCGGGAACGGAGGGGAAGACCCAGTACTTC,CASSAGTEGKTQYF
-,TRBJ2-7,-,TRBV10-1,TGCGCCAGCAGTGGGGGCGGAGGGGCGAAGAACGAGCAGTACTTC,CASSGGGGAKNEQYF
-,TRBJ1-5,few,TRBV28,TGTGCCAGCAAACATAGCAATCAGCCCCAGCATTTT,CASKHSNQPQHF
-,TRBJ1-3,-,TRBV6-6,TGTGCCAGCAGTTACTCTGAGGGAGGGAACACCATATATTTT,CASSYSEGGNTIYF
-,TRBJ2-3,-,TRBV5-1,TGCGCCAGCAGCTTGTCGGGGGATACGCAGTATTTT,CASSLSGDTQYF